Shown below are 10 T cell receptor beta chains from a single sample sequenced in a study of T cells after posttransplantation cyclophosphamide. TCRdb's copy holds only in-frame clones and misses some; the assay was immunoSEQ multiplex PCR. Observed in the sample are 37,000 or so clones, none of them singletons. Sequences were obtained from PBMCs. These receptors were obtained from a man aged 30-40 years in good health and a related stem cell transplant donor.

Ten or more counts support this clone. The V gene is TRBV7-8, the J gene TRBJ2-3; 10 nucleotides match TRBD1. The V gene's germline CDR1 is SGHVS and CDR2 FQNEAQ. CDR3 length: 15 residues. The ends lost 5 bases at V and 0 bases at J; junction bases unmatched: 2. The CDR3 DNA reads TGTGCCAGCAGCAGGACAGGGGGTAGCACAGATACGCAGTATTTT. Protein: CASSRTGGSTDTQYF.

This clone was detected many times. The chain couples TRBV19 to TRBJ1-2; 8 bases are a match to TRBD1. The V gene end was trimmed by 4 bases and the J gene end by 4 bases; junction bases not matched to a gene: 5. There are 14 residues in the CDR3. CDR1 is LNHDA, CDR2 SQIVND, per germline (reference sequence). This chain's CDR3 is CASSTQGGPYGYTF. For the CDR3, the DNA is TGTGCCAGTAGTACACAGGGGGGACCCTATGGCTACACCTTC.

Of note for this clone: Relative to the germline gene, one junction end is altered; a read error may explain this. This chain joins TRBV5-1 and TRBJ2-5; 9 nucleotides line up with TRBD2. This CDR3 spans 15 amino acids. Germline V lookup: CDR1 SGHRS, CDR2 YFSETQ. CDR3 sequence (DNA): TGCGCCAGCAGCTTGGAGGCGGGGGGGCAAAGCGTCCTTAACTTC. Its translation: CASSLEAGGQSVLNF.

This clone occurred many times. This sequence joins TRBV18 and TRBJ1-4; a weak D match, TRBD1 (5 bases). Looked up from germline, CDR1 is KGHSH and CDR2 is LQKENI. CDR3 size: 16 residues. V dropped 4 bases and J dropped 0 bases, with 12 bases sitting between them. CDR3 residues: CASSLDRLATNEKLFF. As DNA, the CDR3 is TGTGCCAGCTCACTCGACAGACTCGCAACTAATGAAAAACTGTTTTTT.

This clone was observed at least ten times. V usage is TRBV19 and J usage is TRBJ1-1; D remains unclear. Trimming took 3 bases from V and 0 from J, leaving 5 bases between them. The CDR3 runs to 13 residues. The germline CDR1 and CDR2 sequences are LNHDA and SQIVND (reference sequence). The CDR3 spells CASSIWLNTEAFF. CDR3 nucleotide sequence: TGTGCCAGTAGTATCTGGCTGAACACTGAAGCTTTCTTT.

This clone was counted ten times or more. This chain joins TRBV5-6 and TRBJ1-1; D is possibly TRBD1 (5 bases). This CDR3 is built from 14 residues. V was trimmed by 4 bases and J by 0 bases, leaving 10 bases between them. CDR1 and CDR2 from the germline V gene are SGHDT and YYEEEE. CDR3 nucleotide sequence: TGTGCCAGCAGCCGAGGGGTATTGAACACTGAAGCTTTCTTT. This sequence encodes CASSRGVLNTEAFF.

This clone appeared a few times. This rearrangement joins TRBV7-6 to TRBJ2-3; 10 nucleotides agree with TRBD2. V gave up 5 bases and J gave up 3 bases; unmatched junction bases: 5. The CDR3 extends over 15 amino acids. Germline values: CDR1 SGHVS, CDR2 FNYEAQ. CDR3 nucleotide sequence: TGTGCCAGCAGCAGAGCGGGGGGGCCGACAGATACGCAGTATTTT. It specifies CASSRAGGPTDTQYF.

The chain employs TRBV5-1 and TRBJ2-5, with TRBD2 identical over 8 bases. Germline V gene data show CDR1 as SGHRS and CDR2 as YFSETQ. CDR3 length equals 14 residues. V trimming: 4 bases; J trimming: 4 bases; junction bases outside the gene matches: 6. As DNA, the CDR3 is TGCGCCAGCAGCGATAGCGGGGTAGGAGAGACCCAGTACTTC. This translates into CASSDSGVGETQYF.

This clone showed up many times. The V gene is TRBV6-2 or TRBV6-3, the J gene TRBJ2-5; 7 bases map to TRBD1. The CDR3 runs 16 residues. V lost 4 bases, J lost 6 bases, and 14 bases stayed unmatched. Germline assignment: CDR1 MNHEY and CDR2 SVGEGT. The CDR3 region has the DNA TGTGCCAGCAGTTCTATAGGGGGCGGAGGTAGGAAGACCCAGTACTTC. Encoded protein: CASSSIGGGGRKTQYF.

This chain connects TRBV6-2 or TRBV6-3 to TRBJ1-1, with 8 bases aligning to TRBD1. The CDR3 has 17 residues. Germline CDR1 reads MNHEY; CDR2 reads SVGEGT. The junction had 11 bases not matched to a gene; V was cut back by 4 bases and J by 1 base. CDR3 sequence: CASSSQQGAEGNTEAFF. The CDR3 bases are TGTGCCAGCAGTTCCCAGCAGGGGGCTGAGGGGAACACTGAAGCTTTCTTT.